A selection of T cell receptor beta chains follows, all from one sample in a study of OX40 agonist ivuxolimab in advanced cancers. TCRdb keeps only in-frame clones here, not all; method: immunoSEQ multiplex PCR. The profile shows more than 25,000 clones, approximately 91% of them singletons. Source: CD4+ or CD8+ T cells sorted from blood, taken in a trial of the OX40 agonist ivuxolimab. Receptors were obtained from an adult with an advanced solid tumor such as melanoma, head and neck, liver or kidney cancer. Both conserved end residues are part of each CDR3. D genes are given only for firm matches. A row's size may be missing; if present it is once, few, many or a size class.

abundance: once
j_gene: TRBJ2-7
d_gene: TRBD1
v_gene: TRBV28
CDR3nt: TGTGCCAGCCTGGACAGGGGCTACGAGCAGTACTTC
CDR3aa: CASLDRGYEQYF

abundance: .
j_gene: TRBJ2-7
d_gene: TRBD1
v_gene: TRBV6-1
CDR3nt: TGTGCCAGCAGTGAAGTAAGGGGGCAGTTCGACGAGCAGTACTTC
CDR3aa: CASSEVRGQFDEQYF

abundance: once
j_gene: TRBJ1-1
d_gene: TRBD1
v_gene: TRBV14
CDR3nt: TGTGCCAGCAGCCGGACAGGGGGCGCGAGGACTGAAGCTTTCTTT
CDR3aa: CASSRTGGARTEAFF

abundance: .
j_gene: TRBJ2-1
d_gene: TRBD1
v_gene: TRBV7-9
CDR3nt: TGTGCCAGCAGCCCGCGTCCGGGACAGGCGTACAATGAGCAGTTCTTC
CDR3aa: CASSPRPGQAYNEQFF

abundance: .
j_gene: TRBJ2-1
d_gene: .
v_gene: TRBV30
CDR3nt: TGTGCCTGGAGTGTAATTAGGACAGAGCAGTTCTTC
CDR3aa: CAWSVIRTEQFF

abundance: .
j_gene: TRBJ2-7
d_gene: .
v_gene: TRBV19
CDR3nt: TGTGCCAGTAGTATGGGAGCAAGCTCCTACGAGCAGTACTTC
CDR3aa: CASSMGASSYEQYF

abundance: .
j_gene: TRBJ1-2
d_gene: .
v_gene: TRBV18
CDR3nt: TGTGCCAGCTCACCGGACAGTGTGAGAGGCTACACCTTC
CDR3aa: CASSPDSVRGYTF

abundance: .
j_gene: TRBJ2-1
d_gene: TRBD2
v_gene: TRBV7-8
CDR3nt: TGTGCCAGCAGCTTAGGGCTAGCGGGAGGTCCCTACAATGAGCAATTCTTC
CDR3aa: CASSLGLAGGPYNEQFF

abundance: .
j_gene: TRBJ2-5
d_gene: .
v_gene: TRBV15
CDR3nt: TGTGCCACCAGCAGAGAAAAAACAGGTGGGGCGGAGACCCAGTACTTC
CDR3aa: CATSREKTGGAETQYF

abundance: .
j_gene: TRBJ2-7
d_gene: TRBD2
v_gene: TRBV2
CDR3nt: TGTGCCAGCAGTGGGGGACTAGCGGGTACCTACGAGCAGTACTTC
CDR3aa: CASSGGLAGTYEQYF